This TCR beta chain emerged from a study of cytomegalovirus exposure and HLA in healthy donors. Study findings and constraints: It was reported that the classifier diagnosed cytomegalovirus status with high specificity and sensitivity in both the original and validation cohorts.

Only in-frame clones appear in the TCRdb table, and some are missing; sequencing was by immunoSEQ multiplex PCR. The sample yields 60,000 or so clones, 85% to 95% seen once. A word on this clone: Its specificity is not known.

The CDR3 totals 15 residues. The ends were cut back, 1 base at V and 9 bases at J, with 17 bases in the middle. From germline, CDR1 is SGDLS and CDR2 YYNGEE. The TCR sequence derives from a man in his late teens or twenties in good health and CMV-seronegative. The V call is TRBV9, the J call TRBJ2-1, with a weak D call TRBD1 (7 bases). The sample taken for sequencing was PBMCs. The CDR3 DNA sequence: TGTGCCAGCAGCGTAAGCCCAGGGGGGTTGGGTGAGCAGTTCTTC. It yields the protein CASSVSPGGLGEQFF.